This record covers a single T cell receptor beta chain. What it recognizes is unknown. Trimming took off 3 bases at V and 0 bases at J, with 14 bases between the two ends. Germline V gives CDR1 SGHNT, CDR2 YYREEE (reference sequence). The length of the CDR3 is 16 residues. This record comes from a study of cytomegalovirus exposure and HLA in healthy donors. Whole-study findings and limits: It was reportedly the case that the classifier diagnosed cytomegalovirus status with high specificity and sensitivity.

The primer mix had 60 Vbeta and 13 Jbeta primers. The method was immunoSEQ multiplex PCR; TCRdb's version includes in-frame clones alone and lacks a portion of them. This table has roughly 180,000 clones, about 9% appearing once. The sequence was obtained from a woman between 25 and 40 years old in good health and CMV-seropositive. The rearrangement joins TRBV5-4 to TRBJ2-3; D perhaps matches TRBD1 (5 bases). The sample comprised PBMCs. CDR3 sequence reads: CASSSMDKSSTDTQYF. In DNA form, the CDR3 reads TGTGCCAGCAGCTCCATGGACAAGTCTAGCACAGATACGCAGTATTTT.